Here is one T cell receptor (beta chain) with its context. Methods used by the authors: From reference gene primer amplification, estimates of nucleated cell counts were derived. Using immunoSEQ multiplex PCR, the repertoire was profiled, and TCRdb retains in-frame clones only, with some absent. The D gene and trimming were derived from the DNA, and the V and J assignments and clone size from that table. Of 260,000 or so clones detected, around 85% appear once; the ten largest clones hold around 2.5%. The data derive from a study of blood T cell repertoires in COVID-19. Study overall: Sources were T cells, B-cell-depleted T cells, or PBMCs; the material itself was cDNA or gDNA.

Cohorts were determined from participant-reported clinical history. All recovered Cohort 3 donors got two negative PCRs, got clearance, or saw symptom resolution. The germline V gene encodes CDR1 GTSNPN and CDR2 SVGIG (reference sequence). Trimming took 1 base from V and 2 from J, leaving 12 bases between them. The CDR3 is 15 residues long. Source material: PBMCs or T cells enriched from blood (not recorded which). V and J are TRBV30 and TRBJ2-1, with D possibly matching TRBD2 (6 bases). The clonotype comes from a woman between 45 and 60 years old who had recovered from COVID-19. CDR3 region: CAWSGGTYTYNEQFF. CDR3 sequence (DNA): TGTGCCTGGAGTGGCGGGACTTATACCTACAATGAGCAGTTCTTC.